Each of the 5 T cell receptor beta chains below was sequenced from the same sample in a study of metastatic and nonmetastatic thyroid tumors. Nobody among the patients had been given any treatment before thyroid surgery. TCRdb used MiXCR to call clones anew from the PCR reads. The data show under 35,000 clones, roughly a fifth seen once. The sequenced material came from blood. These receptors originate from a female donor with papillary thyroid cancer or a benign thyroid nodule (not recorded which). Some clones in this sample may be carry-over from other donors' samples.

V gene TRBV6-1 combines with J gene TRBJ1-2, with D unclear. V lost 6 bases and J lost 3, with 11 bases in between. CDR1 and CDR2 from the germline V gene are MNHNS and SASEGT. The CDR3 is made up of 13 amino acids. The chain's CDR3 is CASRLSGYYGYTF. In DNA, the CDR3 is TGTGCCAGCAGATTGTCAGGCTACTATGGCTACACCTTC.

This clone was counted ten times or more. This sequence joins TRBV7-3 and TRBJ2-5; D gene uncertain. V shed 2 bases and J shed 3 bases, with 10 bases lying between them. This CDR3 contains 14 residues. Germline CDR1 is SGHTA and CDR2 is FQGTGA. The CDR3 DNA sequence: TGTGCCAGCAGCTTATTTGGTCGGGAAGAGACCCAGTACTTC. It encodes CASSLFGREETQYF.

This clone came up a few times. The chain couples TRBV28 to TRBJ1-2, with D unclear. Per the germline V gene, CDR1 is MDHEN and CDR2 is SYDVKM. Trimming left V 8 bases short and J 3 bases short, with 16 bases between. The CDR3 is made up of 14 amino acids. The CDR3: CASWTAREDYGYTF. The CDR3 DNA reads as TGTGCCAGCTGGACGGCCCGGGAGGACTATGGCTACACCTTC.

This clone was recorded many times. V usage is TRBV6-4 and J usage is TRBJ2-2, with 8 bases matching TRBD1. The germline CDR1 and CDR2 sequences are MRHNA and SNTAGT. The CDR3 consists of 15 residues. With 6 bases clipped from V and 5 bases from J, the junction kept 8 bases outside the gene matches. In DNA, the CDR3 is TGTGCCAGCAGAGAGGACAGGGAATTTACCGGGGAGCTGTTTTTT. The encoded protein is CASREDREFTGELFF.

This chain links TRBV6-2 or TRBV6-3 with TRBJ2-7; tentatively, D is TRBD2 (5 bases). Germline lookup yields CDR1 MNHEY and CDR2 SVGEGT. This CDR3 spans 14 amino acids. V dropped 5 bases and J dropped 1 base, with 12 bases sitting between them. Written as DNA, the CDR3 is TGTGCCAGCAGTGAAACTAGATTATCCTACGAGCAGTACTTC. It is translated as CASSETRLSYEQYF.